This TCR beta chain was captured by sequencing in a study of glioma-infiltrating T cells. The CDR3 runs 16 residues. Germline V gene data show CDR1 as MGHRA and CDR2 as YSYEKL. J was trimmed by 2 bases and V by 1 base; bases with no gene match: 3. The iRepertoire nested amplicon-rescue multiplex PCR amplified TCR alpha and beta CDR3s from RNA. For one-step reverse transcription and amplification, roughly 95-450 ng of tissue mRNA or PBMC total RNA was used. MiXCR, run by TCRdb on the multiplex PCR reads, gives a single entry per CDR3 protein. The sample consists of about 140,000 distinct CDR3 sequences, about two fifths of them appearing once. The study's findings and limits: Above-expected tissue-blood divergence occurred in all gliomas, most in low-grade ones.

On this clonotype itself: Its cognate antigen is unknown.

This receptor was obtained from a human donor with low-grade glioma or glioblastoma, undergoing nonglioma brain surgery, or in good health (not recorded which). Sequencing was performed on glioma tissue, nonneoplastic brain tissue, or PBMCs (not recorded which). J is TRBJ2-5 and V is TRBV4-1; TRBD2 aligns across 11 bases. CDR3 in amino acids: CASSQGSSGGQETQYF. The CDR3 coding sequence is TGCGCCAGCAGCCAAGGGTCTAGCGGGGGGCAAGAGACCCAGTACTTC.